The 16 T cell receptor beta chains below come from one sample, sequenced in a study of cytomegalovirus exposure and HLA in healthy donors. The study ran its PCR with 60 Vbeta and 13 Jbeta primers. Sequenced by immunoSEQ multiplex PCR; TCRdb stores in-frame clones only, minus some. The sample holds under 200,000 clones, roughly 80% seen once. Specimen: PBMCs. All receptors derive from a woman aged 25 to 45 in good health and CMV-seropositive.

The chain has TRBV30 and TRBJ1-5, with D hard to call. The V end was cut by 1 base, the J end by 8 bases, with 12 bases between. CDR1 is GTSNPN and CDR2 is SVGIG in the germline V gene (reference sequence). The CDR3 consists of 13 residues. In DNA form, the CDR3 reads TGTGCCTGGAGTGACCTCGGCGAGGAGCCCCAGCATTTT. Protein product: CAWSDLGEEPQHF.

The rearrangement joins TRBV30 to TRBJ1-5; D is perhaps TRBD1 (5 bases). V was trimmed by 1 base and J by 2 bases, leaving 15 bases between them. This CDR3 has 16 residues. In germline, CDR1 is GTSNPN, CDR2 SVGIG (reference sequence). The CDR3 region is CAWSALRGTGNQPQHF. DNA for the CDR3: TGTGCCTGGAGTGCCCTTAGGGGTACAGGCAATCAGCCCCAGCATTTT.

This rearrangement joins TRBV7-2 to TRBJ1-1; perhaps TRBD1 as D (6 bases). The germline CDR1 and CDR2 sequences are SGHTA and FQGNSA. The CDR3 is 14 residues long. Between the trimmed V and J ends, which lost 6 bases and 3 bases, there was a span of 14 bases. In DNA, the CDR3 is TGTGCCAGCAGGATTAGGGGGGGGGACACTGAAGCTTTCTTT. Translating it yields CASRIRGGDTEAFF.

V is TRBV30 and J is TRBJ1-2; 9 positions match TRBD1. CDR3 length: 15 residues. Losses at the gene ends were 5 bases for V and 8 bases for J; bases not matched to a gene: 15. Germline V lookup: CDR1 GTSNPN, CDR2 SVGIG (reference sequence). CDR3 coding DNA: TGTGCCTGGGTAACCGGGACAGGGCTTTCGGGGGGCTACACCTTC. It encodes CAWVTGTGLSGGYTF.

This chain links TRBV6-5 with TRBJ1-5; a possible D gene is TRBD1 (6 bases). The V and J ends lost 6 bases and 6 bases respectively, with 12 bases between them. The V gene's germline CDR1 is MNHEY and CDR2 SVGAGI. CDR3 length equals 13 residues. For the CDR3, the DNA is TGTGCCAGCAGAAGGGGGAGGGCTCAGCCCCAGCATTTT. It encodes CASRRGRAQPQHF.

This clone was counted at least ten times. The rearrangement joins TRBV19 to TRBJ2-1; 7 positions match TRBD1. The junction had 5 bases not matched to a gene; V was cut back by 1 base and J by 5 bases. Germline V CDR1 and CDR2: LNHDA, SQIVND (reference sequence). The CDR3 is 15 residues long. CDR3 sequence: CASSIGGGRDNEQFF. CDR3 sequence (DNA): TGTGCCAGTAGTATAGGAGGGGGCCGGGACAATGAGCAGTTCTTC.

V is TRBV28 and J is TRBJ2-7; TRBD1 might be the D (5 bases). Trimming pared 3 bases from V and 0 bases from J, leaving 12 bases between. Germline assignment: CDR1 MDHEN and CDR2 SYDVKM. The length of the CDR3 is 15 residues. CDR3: CASSFLSGYSYEQYF. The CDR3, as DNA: TGTGCCAGCAGTTTTCTTTCAGGGTACTCCTACGAGCAGTACTTC.

CDR3: CASSQEEPAYEKLFF. Here the CDR3 DNA reads TGCGCCAGCAGCCAAGAAGAGCCAGCGTATGAAAAACTGTTTTTT. This chain links TRBV4-3 with TRBJ1-4; D not resolved. V lost 0 bases and J lost 6, with 11 bases in between. CDR3 length: 15 amino acids. Germline CDR1 and CDR2: LGHNA and YSLEER.

The CDR3 nucleotides are TGTGCCTGGAGTTACGAAGGGGGAGATACGCAGTATTTT. Its translation is CAWSYEGGDTQYF. The chain is built from TRBV30 and TRBJ2-3; TRBD1 might be the D (6 bases). CDR3 length: 13 amino acids. The germline V gene encodes CDR1 GTSNPN and CDR2 SVGIG (reference sequence). Between the trimmed V and J ends, which lost 2 bases and 5 bases, there was a span of 11 bases.

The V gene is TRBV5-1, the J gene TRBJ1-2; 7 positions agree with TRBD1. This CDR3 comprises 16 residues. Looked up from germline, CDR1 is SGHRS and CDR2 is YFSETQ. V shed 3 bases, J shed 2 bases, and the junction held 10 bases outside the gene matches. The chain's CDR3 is CASSYRTGAENYGYTF. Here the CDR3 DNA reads TGCGCCAGCAGCTACCGGACAGGAGCTGAGAACTATGGCTACACCTTC.

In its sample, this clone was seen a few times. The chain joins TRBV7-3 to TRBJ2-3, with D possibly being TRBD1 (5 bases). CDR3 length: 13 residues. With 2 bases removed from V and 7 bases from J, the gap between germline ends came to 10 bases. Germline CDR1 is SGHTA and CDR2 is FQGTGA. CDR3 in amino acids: CASSLEGENTQYF. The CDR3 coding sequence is TGTGCCAGCAGCTTAGAAGGGGAAAATACGCAGTATTTT.

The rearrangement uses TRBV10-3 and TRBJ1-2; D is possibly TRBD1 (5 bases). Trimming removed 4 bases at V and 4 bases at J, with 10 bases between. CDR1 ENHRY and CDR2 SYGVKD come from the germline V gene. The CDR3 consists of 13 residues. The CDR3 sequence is CAISGDRGYGYTF. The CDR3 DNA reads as TGTGCCATCAGTGGGGATAGGGGCTATGGCTACACCTTC.

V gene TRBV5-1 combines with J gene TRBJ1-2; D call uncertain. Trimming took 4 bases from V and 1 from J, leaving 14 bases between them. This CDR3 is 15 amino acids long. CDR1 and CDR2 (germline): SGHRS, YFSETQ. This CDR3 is CASSVPAGNNYGYTF. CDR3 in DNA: TGCGCCAGCAGCGTCCCTGCGGGGAATAACTATGGCTACACCTTC.

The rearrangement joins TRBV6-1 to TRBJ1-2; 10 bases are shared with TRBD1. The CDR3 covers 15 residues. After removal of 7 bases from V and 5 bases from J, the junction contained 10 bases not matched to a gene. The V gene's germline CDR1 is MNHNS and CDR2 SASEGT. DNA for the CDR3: TGTGCCAGCAAGTGGGACAGGGGCGGTGGGTATGGCTACACCTTC. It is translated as CASKWDRGGGYGYTF.

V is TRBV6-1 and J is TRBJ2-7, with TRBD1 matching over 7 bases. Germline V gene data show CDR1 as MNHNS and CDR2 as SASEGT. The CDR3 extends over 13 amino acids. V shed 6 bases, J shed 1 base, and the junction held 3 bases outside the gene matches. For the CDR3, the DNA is TGTGCCAGCAGCGACAGGGAATCCTACGAGCAGTACTTC. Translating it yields CASSDRESYEQYF.

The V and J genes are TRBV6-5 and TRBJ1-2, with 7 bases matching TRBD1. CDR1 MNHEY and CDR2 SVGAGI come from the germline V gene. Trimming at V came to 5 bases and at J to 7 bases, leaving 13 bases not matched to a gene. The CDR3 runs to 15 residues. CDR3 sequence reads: CASSLDGRQGFGYTF. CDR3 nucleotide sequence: TGTGCCAGCAGTCTCGATGGGAGACAGGGCTTTGGCTACACCTTC.